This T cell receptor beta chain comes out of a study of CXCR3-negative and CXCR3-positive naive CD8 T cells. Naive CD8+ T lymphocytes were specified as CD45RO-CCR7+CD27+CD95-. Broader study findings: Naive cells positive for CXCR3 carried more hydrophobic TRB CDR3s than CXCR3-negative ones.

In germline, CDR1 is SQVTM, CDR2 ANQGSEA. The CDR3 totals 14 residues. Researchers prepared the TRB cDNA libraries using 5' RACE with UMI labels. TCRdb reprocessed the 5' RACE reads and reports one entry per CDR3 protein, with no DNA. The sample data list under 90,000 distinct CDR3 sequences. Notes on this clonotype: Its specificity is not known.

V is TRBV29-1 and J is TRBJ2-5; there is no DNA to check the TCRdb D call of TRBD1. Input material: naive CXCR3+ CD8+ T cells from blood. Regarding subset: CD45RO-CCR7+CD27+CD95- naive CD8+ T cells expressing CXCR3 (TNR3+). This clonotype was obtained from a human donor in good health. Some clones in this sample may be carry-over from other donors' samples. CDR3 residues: CSVEEGREEGTQYF.